Listed below are T cell receptor beta chains from one sample, sequenced in a study of T cells in Graves' hyperthyroidism and ophthalmopathy. TCRdb processed the multiplex PCR reads anew with MiXCR; each CDR3 protein has one entry. The table records 460,000 or so distinct CDR3 sequences, 13% to 15% of them present only once. Sequencing was done on a sample of blood. These receptor sequences come from a young woman with Graves' hyperthyroidism. Both conserved end residues are part of each CDR3. The D gene is left open where the match is weak. Size is omitted from some rows. Given values are once, few, many or a class for expanded clones.

TRBV19	15	few	TRBJ2-1	TRBD2	TGTGCCAGTAGTATGTTAGCGGGAGTACAGAATGAGCAGTTCTTC	CASSMLAGVQNEQFF
TRBV24-1	16	-	TRBJ1-2	TRBD1	TGTGCCACCAGTGAAGACGGACAGGGGGTTGGCTATGGCTACACCTTC	CATSEDGQGVGYGYTF
TRBV27	12	many	TRBJ1-2	-	TGTGCCAGCATATCACAGGATTATGGCTACACCTTC	CASISQDYGYTF
TRBV27	14	many	TRBJ1-6	TRBD1	TGTGCCAGCAGCCTTGACAGGGTCAATTCACCCCTCCACTTT	CASSLDRVNSPLHF
TRBV5-1	15	few	TRBJ2-3	TRBD2	TGCGCCAGCAGCTTTACTAGCGGATTCACAGATACGCAGTATTTT	CASSFTSGFTDTQYF
TRBV2	14	-	TRBJ1-5	-	TGTGCCAGCAGTGCCAGGTATAGCAATCAGCCCCAGCATTTT	CASSARYSNQPQHF
TRBV5-1	15	-	TRBJ2-5	TRBD1	TGCGCCAGCAGCTTCCTAGGGACAGGGGAAGAGACCCAGTACTTC	CASSFLGTGEETQYF
TRBV18	14	many	TRBJ2-1	-	TGTGCCAGCTCAGTAGGCGGGACCTACAATGAGCAGTTCTTC	CASSVGGTYNEQFF
TRBV12-3/TRBV12-4	13	many	TRBJ1-2	-	TGTGCCAGCAGTTTGTCTGTGTGGGAAGGCTACACCTTC	CASSLSVWEGYTF
TRBV14	15	-	TRBJ1-6	TRBD1	TGTGCCAGCAGCCAAGGGACAGGATATAATTCACCCCTCCACTTT	CASSQGTGYNSPLHF
TRBV7-3	13	many	TRBJ1-2	-	TGTGCCAGCAGCGGCACAGGTAACTATGGCTACACCTTC	CASSGTGNYGYTF
TRBV19	16	-	TRBJ2-3	-	TGTGCCAGTAGTATAGAGGCGGACCCGAACACAGATACGCAGTATTTT	CASSIEADPNTDTQYF
TRBV30	17	-	TRBJ2-2	TRBD1	TGTGCCTGGAGATGGGACAGGGGCCTTCCGGGCACCGGGGAGCTGTTTTTT	CAWRWDRGLPGTGELFF
TRBV28	14	few	TRBJ1-2	-	TGTGCCAGCAGCCAACTCACAGTGAACTATGGCTACACCTTC	CASSQLTVNYGYTF
TRBV29-1	12	once	TRBJ1-4	-	TGCAGCGTAATGGGCCGAGAGGGAAAACCGTTTTTT	CSVMGREGKPFF
TRBV20-1	15	many	TRBJ2-7	-	TGCAGTGCTAGAGACCCGACAGGTTCCCCCTACGAGCAGTACTTC	CSARDPTGSPYEQYF
TRBV12-3/TRBV12-4	15	-	TRBJ2-1	-	TGTGCCAGCAGTTTCACGGGAGCGGGTCCCGATGAGCAGTTCTTC	CASSFTGAGPDEQFF
TRBV6-6	15	many	TRBJ2-2	-	TGTGCCAGCAGTTACTTCGGCTACTCGACCGGGGAGCTGTTTTTT	CASSYFGYSTGELFF
TRBV5-1	12	few	TRBJ2-2	-	TGCGCCAGCAGGCCGAGCACCGGGGAGCTGGTTTTT	CASRPSTGELVF
TRBV5-1	17	many	TRBJ2-3	-	TGCGCCAGCAGCTTGGGAGTGGTCGCGTCTAGCACAGATACGCAGTATTTT	CASSLGVVASSTDTQYF
TRBV20-1	15	-	TRBJ2-1	TRBD2	TGCAGTGCTAGTGAACTAGCGGGTTCCTACAATGAGCAGTTCTTC	CSASELAGSYNEQFF
TRBV6-1	16	many	TRBJ1-1	-	TGTGCCAGCACGTATAGGGGGGGGCGCGAGGACACTGAAGCTTTCTTT	CASTYRGGREDTEAFF
TRBV19	16	many	TRBJ2-3	-	TGTGCCAGTAGTATTGAGAATCGCCCAAGCACAGATACGCAGTATTTT	CASSIENRPSTDTQYF